This is a list of T cell receptor beta chains from one sample in a study of graft-versus-host responses after intestinal transplantation. Profiled with immunoSEQ multiplex PCR; TCRdb holds only in-frame clones, not every one. Counted here are 40,000 to 45,000 clones, about 90% occurring once; the ten biggest clones make up around 2.5%. This sample comprised PBMCs, obtained 300 to 330 days after intestinal transplant. These receptors came from a human patient who received an intestinal transplant, so some T cells may come from the graft donor. Both conserved end residues are part of each CDR3. Fields, in order: D gene, J gene, V gene, clone size, CDR3 protein, CDR3 DNA. D genes are given only for firm matches. Rows may omit the clone size; those that give it use once, few, many or a size class.

- TRBJ1-4 TRBV2 once CASSEEKRVGGKEKLFF TGTGCCAGCAGTGAGGAGAAAAGGGTGGGGGGCAAAGAAAAACTGTTTTTT
TRBD1 TRBJ2-7 TRBV28 - CASSGPGQGWEQYF TGTGCCAGCAGTGGACCGGGACAGGGCTGGGAGCAGTACTTC
TRBD2 TRBJ2-3 TRBV29-1 - CSATSGGTLNTDTQYF TGCAGCGCTACTAGCGGGGGGACACTCAACACAGATACGCAGTATTTT
- TRBJ1-5 TRBV7-9 once CASSLSIGGLNQPQHF TGTGCCAGCAGCTTAAGCATAGGCGGACTCAATCAGCCCCAGCATTTT
- TRBJ2-1 TRBV10-3 - CAISDGPNEQFF TGTGCCATCAGTGACGGGCCTAATGAGCAGTTCTTC
- TRBJ1-1 TRBV19 few CASSIQGVSEAFF TGTGCCAGTAGTATCCAGGGAGTCTCTGAAGCTTTCTTT
TRBD1 TRBJ2-2 TRBV27 - CASSLRTGGGLTGELFF TGTGCCAGCAGTTTAAGGACAGGGGGCGGTTTGACCGGGGAGCTGTTTTTT
- TRBJ2-1 TRBV5-5 - CASSLLTRPYNEQFF TGTGCCAGCAGCTTACTAACAAGGCCCTACAATGAGCAGTTCTTC
- TRBJ2-7 TRBV4-1 - CASSQGFDGNSYEQYF TGCGCCAGCAGCCAGGGCTTCGACGGAAACTCCTACGAGCAGTACTTC
TRBD1 TRBJ2-7 TRBV6-6 - CASNIADRGEQYF TGTGCCAGCAACATAGCGGACAGGGGCGAGCAGTACTTC
TRBD1 TRBJ2-5 TRBV6-1 - CASRISWTGRETQYF TGTGCCAGCAGAATATCCTGGACAGGGAGAGAGACCCAGTACTTC
TRBD2 TRBJ2-5 TRBV30 few CAWRSLAGLQETQYF TGTGCCTGGAGATCTCTAGCGGGGTTGCAAGAGACCCAGTACTTC
- TRBJ1-2 TRBV9 once CASSVALGNYGYTF TGTGCCAGCAGCGTAGCTCTGGGGAACTATGGCTACACCTTC
TRBD2 TRBJ2-3 TRBV6-6 once CASSTSGGVSNTQYF TGTGCCAGCAGTACCAGCGGGGGGGTGTCAAATACGCAGTATTTT
- TRBJ2-1 TRBV7-3 once CASSLPLASNEQFF TGTGCCAGCAGCTTGCCCCTAGCGAGCAATGAGCAGTTCTTC
- TRBJ2-2 TRBV5-1 - CASVGVPNTGELFF TGCGCCAGCGTCGGAGTACCAAACACCGGGGAGCTGTTTTTT
- TRBJ1-2 TRBV7-9 once CASSLGTNSYGYTF TGTGCCAGCAGCTTAGGGACCAATTCCTATGGCTACACCTTC
- TRBJ2-1 TRBV28 - CASSLGSNEQFF TGTGCCAGCAGTTTAGGGTCCAATGAGCAGTTCTTC
TRBD2 TRBJ2-2 TRBV9 - CASSVAGSGRSGELFF TGTGCCAGCAGCGTAGCGGGTAGCGGGAGATCCGGGGAGCTGTTTTTT
- TRBJ2-3 TRBV9 - CASSGDTQYF TGTGCCAGCAGCGGGGATACGCAGTATTTT
- TRBJ1-4 TRBV2 - CASQTDTTNEKLFF TGTGCCAGCCAGACAGACACAACTAATGAAAAACTGTTTTTT
- TRBJ2-1 TRBV9 - CASSVGGREYNEQFF TGTGCCAGCAGCGTAGGAGGGCGGGAATACAATGAGCAGTTCTTC
- TRBJ1-1 TRBV11-3 - CASSLASGTEAFF TGTGCCAGCAGCTTGGCCTCAGGGACTGAAGCTTTCTTT
TRBD1 TRBJ1-2 TRBV10-1 - CATGEPPGTGDGEIGYTF TGCGCCACCGGGGAACCTCCCGGGACAGGGGATGGGGAAATAGGCTACACCTTC
- TRBJ2-2 TRBV5-1 - CASSLGGNTGELFF TGCGCCAGCAGCTTAGGGGGGAACACCGGGGAGCTGTTTTTT
- TRBJ2-3 TRBV5-1 - CASSFPRWDSESTDTQYF TGCGCCAGCAGCTTCCCCCGCTGGGACTCGGAAAGCACAGATACGCAGTATTTT
TRBD2 TRBJ2-1 TRBV5-1 - CASSGPGLAVNEQFF TGCGCCAGCAGCGGGCCGGGACTAGCTGTGAATGAGCAGTTCTTC
- TRBJ1-1 TRBV6-5 - CASSLQIDTEAFF TGTGCCAGCAGTTTACAAATCGACACTGAAGCTTTCTTT
TRBD1 TRBJ1-5 TRBV10-1 - CASSEDRGHQPQHF TGCGCCAGCAGTGAGGACAGGGGGCATCAGCCCCAGCATTTT